The 6 T cell receptor beta chains in this list originate from one sample, sequenced in a study of shared clonotypes between healthy human individuals. Profiled with immunoSEQ multiplex PCR; TCRdb holds only in-frame clones, not every one. The data show roughly 1,600,000 clones, 97% to 99% seen once. Sequenced input: naive CD4+ T cells sorted from blood. Subset specified: CD45RA+ positively selected. Every receptor here comes from a man aged 30 to 39 in good health.

A remark on this clone: This same CDR3 is encoded by further DNA sequences in the sample. CDR3 sequence (DNA): TGCGCCAGCAGCTTGCTTAGCGGGAGTTACGAGCAGTACTTC. Translation: CASSLLSGSYEQYF. The V call is TRBV5-1, the J call TRBJ2-7; 9 bases line up with TRBD2. The germline V gene encodes CDR1 SGHRS and CDR2 YFSETQ. Unmatched junction bases numbered 3, after V lost 1 base and J lost 4 bases. The CDR3 loop spans 14 amino acids.

J is TRBJ2-3 and V is TRBV5-1, with 9 positions matching TRBD1. The CDR3 runs 15 residues. V lost 0 bases, J lost 4 bases, and 3 bases stayed unmatched. Germline CDR1 and CDR2: SGHRS and YFSETQ. The CDR3 DNA sequence: TGCGCCAGCAGCTTGGTGGGACAGGGATCAGATACGCAGTATTTT. As protein: CASSLVGQGSDTQYF.

The genes are TRBV9 and TRBJ1-2, with 9 positions matching TRBD1. Germline V gene lookup returns CDR1 SGDLS and CDR2 YYNGEE. J gave up 7 bases and V 0 bases, and 7 bases lay outside the gene matches. The CDR3 consists of 15 residues. CDR3 amino acids: CASSVVGTGMGGYTF. CDR3 sequence (DNA): TGTGCCAGCAGCGTAGTAGGGACAGGGATGGGTGGCTACACCTTC.

V and J are TRBV5-1 and TRBJ2-2; D is perhaps TRBD2 (5 bases). V lost 4 bases and J 2 bases, leaving 9 bases between the germline ends. This CDR3 is 14 amino acids long. Germline values: CDR1 SGHRS, CDR2 YFSETQ. The DNA of the CDR3 is TGCGCCAGCAGCCAAGGACTTAACACCGGGGAGCTGTTTTTT. It codes for CASSQGLNTGELFF.

This rearrangement joins TRBV5-1 to TRBJ2-3; 11 nucleotides agree with TRBD1. Germline trimming cut 2 bases from V and 3 bases from J; bases unmatched to any gene: 5. The CDR3 covers 16 residues. Looked up from germline, CDR1 is SGHRS and CDR2 is YFSETQ. CDR3 nucleotide sequence: TGCGCCAGCAGCTTTGGACAGGGGGCGCCTACAGATACGCAGTATTTT. Translating gives CASSFGQGAPTDTQYF.

As to this clone: Other nucleotide sequences from this sample produce the same CDR3. The V call is TRBV28, the J call TRBJ2-7; 7 nucleotides line up with TRBD2. CDR1 and CDR2 from the germline V gene are MDHEN and SYDVKM. After removal of 3 bases from V and 0 bases from J, the junction contained 8 bases not matched to a gene. The CDR3 runs to 16 residues. CDR3 in amino acids: CASSFPLAESSYEQYF. CDR3 nucleotide sequence: TGTGCCAGCAGTTTTCCCCTAGCGGAGAGCTCCTACGAGCAGTACTTC.